Listed here are 10 T cell receptor beta chains from one sample, sequenced in a study of T cell responses to AZD1222 COVID-19 vaccine. Repertoires were generated with immunoSEQ multiplex PCR, while TCRdb's copy carries only in-frame clones and drops some. The table lists about 85,000 clones, approximately 81% of them singletons, with about 4.5% in the top ten. The starting material was peripheral blood, obtained 28 days after the second AZD1222 dose. The receptors shown here come from an adult who received the AZD1222 COVID-19 vaccine.

The rearrangement joins TRBV18 to TRBJ1-1; possibly TRBD1 for D (5 bases). CDR3 length: 15 amino acids. The V gene lost 1 base and the J gene lost 2 bases, with 11 bases spanning the gap. The germline V gene has CDR1 KGHSH and CDR2 LQKENI. In nucleotides, the CDR3 is TGTGCCAGCTCACCACAGGGTGGGGGTAACACTGAAGCTTTCTTT. The encoded protein is CASSPQGGGNTEAFF.

The chain joins TRBV28 to TRBJ2-1, with TRBD1 identical over 8 bases. The germline CDR1 and CDR2 sequences are MDHEN and SYDVKM. The CDR3 runs to 16 residues. The J segment lost 6 bases and the V segment lost 8 bases, leaving 15 bases of the junction unmatched. CDR3 coding DNA: TGTGCCAGCGTGCGGGACAGGTTTGTCAGCGGCAATGAGCAGTTCTTC. Translated: CASVRDRFVSGNEQFF.

This clone has more than one count but fewer than ten. This chain connects TRBV10-3 to TRBJ1-5; the match to TRBD1 covers 8 bases. The germline V gene has CDR1 ENHRY and CDR2 SYGVKD. The CDR3 extends over 14 amino acids. V was pared by 11 bases and J by 2 bases, with 8 bases of the junction left unmatched. Written as DNA, the CDR3 is TGTGCCTCAAACCAGGGGGCTGGCAATCAGCCCCAGCATTTT. It yields the protein CASNQGAGNQPQHF.

A word on this clone: A read error may produce the germline difference seen at one junction end. The chain recombines TRBV18 with TRBJ2-3; 9 bases line up with TRBD2. CDR1 and CDR2 (germline): KGHSH, LQKENI. The CDR3 is made up of 14 amino acids. The CDR3 DNA follows: TGTGCCAGCTCGACGGCGGGAGGGCCAGAGACGCAGTATTTT. Residues: CASSTAGGPETQYF.

Of note for this clone: Other DNA sequences from this sample encode an identical CDR3 as well. The chain links TRBV28 to TRBJ1-3; D unclear. Trimming pared 7 bases from V and 2 bases from J, leaving 9 bases between. The CDR3 covers 13 residues. The germline V gene encodes CDR1 MDHEN and CDR2 SYDVKM. CDR3 sequence reads: CASTGTAGNTIYF. The CDR3, as DNA: TGTGCCAGCACGGGTACCGCTGGAAACACCATATATTTT.

V gene TRBV18 combines with J gene TRBJ2-2; 9 positions agree with TRBD1. Germline V lookup: CDR1 KGHSH, CDR2 LQKENI. This CDR3 has 15 residues. Trimming took 5 bases from V and 7 from J; bases not matched to a gene: 8. This chain's CDR3 is CASSSLQGAGGELFF. CDR3 DNA: TGTGCCAGCTCATCATTACAGGGGGCCGGCGGGGAGCTGTTTTTT.

The sample holds many counts of this clone. The V gene is TRBV19, the J gene TRBJ2-7, with D perhaps being TRBD1 or TRBD2 (5 bases each). Per the germline V gene, CDR1 is LNHDA and CDR2 is SQIVND (reference sequence). The CDR3 totals 15 residues. V lost 0 bases and J lost 2, with 11 bases in between. The CDR3 DNA is TGTGCCAGTAGTATAGATGGGGGAGTCCCCTACGAGCAGTACTTC. Amino acid sequence: CASSIDGGVPYEQYF.

This chain connects TRBV9 to TRBJ1-2; 7 nucleotides agree with TRBD1. CDR3 size: 14 residues. Germline CDR1 SGDLS, CDR2 YYNGEE. V was clipped by 4 bases and J by 8 bases; unmatched bases: 11. DNA of the CDR3: TGTGCCAGCAGCACCACTACAGGGGTAGTAGGCTACACCTTC. Protein sequence: CASSTTTGVVGYTF. Full variable domain (remainder filled in from reference TRBV9 and TRBJ1-2): DSGVTQTPKHLITATGQRVTLRCSPRSGDLSVYWYQQSLDQGLQFLIQYYNGEERAKGNILERFSAQQFPDLHSELNLSSLELGDSALYFCASSTTTGVVGYTFGSGTRLTVV.

This clone has just a few counts. The rearrangement joins TRBV19 to TRBJ2-1, with D perhaps matching TRBD2 (7 bases). Germline V gene lookup returns CDR1 LNHDA and CDR2 SQIVND (reference sequence). The CDR3 spans 15 residues. V was trimmed by 7 bases and J by 4 bases, leaving 17 bases between them. The CDR3 is CASIGGAGAYNEQFF. The CDR3 DNA follows: TGTGCCAGTATTGGGGGTGCGGGGGCTTACAATGAGCAGTTCTTC.

This clone showed up just a few times. This sequence joins TRBV19 and TRBJ1-5; no clear D gene. V lost 5 bases, J lost 2 bases, and 10 bases lay in between. The CDR3 runs 14 residues. CDR1 is LNHDA and CDR2 is SQIVND in the germline V gene (reference sequence). The CDR3 loop reads CASSWGKGNQPQHF. In DNA form, the CDR3 reads TGTGCCAGTAGTTGGGGAAAAGGCAATCAGCCCCAGCATTTT.